What follows are 2 T cell receptor beta chains derived from one specimen sequenced in a study of OX40 agonist ivuxolimab in advanced cancers. Here immunoSEQ multiplex PCR was the method, and the copy in TCRdb shows in-frame clones only, minus some. The data contain some 39,000 clones, around nine tenths of them singletons. The specimen comprised CD4+ or CD8+ T cells sorted from blood, sampled in a trial of the OX40 agonist ivuxolimab. The origin of the receptors is an adult with an advanced solid tumor such as melanoma, head and neck, liver or kidney cancer.

The V call is TRBV7-3, the J call TRBJ2-1; TRBD2 might be the D (6 bases). The germline gives CDR1 SGHTA, CDR2 FQGTGA. Deletions cut 5 bases from V and 0 bases from J, with 20 bases between. The CDR3 totals 18 residues. In DNA, the CDR3 is TGTGCCAGCAGCCCAGGCGGCGGTAGCGGAAGCTCCTACAATGAGCAGTTCTTC. The encoded protein is CASSPGGGSGSSYNEQFF.

This clone was found once. V is TRBV5-6 and J is TRBJ1-4; no clear D gene. Germline V gene sequence: CDR1 SGHDT, CDR2 YYEEEE. The V gene lost 3 bases and the J gene lost 8 bases, with 11 bases spanning the gap. The CDR3 is 13 amino acids. Here the CDR3 DNA reads TGTGCCAGCAGCTCTGATCGGGGAGAAAAACTGTTTTTT. This encodes CASSSDRGEKLFF. Supplemented by reference TRBV5-6 and TRBJ1-4, the full variable domain reads DAGVTQSPTHLIKTRGQQVTLRCSPKSGHDTVSWYQQALGQGPQFIFQYYEEEERQRGNFPDRFSGHQFPNYSSELNVNALLLGDSALYLCASSSDRGEKLFFGSGTQLSVL.